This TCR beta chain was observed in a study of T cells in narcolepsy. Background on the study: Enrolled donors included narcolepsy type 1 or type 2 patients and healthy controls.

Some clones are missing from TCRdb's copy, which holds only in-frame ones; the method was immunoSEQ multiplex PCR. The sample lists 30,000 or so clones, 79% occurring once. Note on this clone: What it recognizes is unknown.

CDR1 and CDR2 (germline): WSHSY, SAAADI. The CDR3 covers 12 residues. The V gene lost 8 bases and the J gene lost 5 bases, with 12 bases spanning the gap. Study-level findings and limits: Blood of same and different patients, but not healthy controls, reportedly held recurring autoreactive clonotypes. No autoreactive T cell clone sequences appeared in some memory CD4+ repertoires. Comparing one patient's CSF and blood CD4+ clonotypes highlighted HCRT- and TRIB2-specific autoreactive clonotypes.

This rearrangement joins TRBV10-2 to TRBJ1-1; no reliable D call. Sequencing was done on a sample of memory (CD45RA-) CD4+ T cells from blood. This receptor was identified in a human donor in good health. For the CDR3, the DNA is TGCGCCAGCTCTGGAGGGTCAACTGAAGCTTTCTTT. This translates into CASSGGSTEAFF.